This T cell receptor (beta chain) was captured by sequencing in a study of Graves' ophthalmopathy and Graves' hyperthyroidism. Study overall: The blood sample was drawn at first diagnosis and before any treatment. Study results and caveats: The model predicted progression of ophthalmopathy with a sensitivity of roughly 66%, and its specificity was about 76%. Blood also carried most expanded thyroid clonotypes exceeding 0.001 frequency.

This clonotype appeared many times. The antigen is unknown. A volume of over 9 ml of fresh peripheral blood supplied the PBMCs. RNA transcripts provided the template for amplifying TCR beta CDR3 regions. An initial RT-PCR round employing HTBI primers preceded a second-round multiplex PCR. MiXCR was run by TCRdb on the multiplex PCR reads, yielding one entry per CDR3 protein. The top ten hold about 9.3% of the sample, which has about 210,000 distinct CDR3 sequences, less than 30% seen once. Germline-derived CDR1 and CDR2 are MDHEN and SYDVKM. The CDR3 has 16 residues. The J segment lost 0 bases and the V segment lost 5 bases, leaving 7 bases of the junction unmatched.

This sequence originates from a man aged 50 to 60 with Graves' ophthalmopathy. Sequences were obtained from peripheral blood. V is TRBV28 and J is TRBJ2-7; 10 nucleotides agree with TRBD2. CDR3 coding DNA: TGTGCCAGCAGTAAGGGACTAGCGTTACGCTCCTACGAGCAGTACTTC. Translated, it gives CASSKGLALRSYEQYF.